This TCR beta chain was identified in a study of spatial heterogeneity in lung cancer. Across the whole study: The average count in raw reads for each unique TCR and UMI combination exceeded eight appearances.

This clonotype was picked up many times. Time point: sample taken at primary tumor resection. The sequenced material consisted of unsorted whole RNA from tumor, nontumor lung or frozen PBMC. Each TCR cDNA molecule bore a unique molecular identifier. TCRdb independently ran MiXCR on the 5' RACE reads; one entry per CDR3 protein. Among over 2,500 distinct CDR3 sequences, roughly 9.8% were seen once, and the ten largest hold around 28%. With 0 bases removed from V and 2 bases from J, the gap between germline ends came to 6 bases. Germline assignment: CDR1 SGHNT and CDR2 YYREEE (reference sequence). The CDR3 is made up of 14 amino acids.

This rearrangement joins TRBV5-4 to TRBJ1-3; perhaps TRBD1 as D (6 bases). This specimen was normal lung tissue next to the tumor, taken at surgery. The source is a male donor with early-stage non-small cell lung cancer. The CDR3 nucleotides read TGTGCCAGCAGCTTGGACAGGGCTGGAAACACCATATATTTT. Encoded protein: CASSLDRAGNTIYF.